This T cell receptor beta chain was observed in a study of follicular helper T cells after annual influenza vaccination. Study-wide points: Undersampling of the much larger non-cTfh compartments could not be excluded for influenza clone enrichment.

Time point given: 2014-2015 season, 7 days after vaccination. Excluded were substance abuse, HIV/AIDS, active cancer, immunomodulatory drugs and active illness. This clone was seen more than once but under ten times. The target antigen is unknown. The table came from immunoSEQ multiplex PCR; TCRdb's copy has only in-frame clones and leaves some out. The sample holds 9,500 to 13,000 clones, approximately 83% seen once. This clonotype originated in an adult who received the influenza vaccine. Sequenced material: CXCR5- memory CD4+ T cells sorted from blood, taken 7 days after influenza vaccination.

The CDR3 nucleotides are TGTGCCAGCAGACGGGGGGAAGATCAGCCCCAGCATTTT. Translation: CASRRGEDQPQHF. J is TRBJ1-5 and V is TRBV6-5, with TRBD1 as a possible D gene (5 bases). The CDR3 runs to 13 residues. CDR1 is MNHEY, CDR2 SVGAGI, per germline. V was clipped by 6 bases and J by 5 bases, with 11 bases between them.